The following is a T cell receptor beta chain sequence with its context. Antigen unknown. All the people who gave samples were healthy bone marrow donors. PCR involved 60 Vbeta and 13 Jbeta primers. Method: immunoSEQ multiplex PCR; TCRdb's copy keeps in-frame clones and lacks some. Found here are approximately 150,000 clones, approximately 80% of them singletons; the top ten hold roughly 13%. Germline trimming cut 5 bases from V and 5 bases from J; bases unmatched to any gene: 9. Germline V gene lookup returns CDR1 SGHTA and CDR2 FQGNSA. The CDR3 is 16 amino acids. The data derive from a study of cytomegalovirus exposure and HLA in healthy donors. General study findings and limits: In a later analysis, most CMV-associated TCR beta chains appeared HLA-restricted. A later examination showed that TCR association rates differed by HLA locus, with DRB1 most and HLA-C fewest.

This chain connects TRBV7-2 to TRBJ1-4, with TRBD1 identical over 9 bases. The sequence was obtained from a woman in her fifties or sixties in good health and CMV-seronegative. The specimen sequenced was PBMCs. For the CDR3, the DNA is TGTGCCAGCAGCCCGCGGACAGGGGCGGGAAATGAAAAACTGTTTTTT. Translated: CASSPRTGAGNEKLFF.